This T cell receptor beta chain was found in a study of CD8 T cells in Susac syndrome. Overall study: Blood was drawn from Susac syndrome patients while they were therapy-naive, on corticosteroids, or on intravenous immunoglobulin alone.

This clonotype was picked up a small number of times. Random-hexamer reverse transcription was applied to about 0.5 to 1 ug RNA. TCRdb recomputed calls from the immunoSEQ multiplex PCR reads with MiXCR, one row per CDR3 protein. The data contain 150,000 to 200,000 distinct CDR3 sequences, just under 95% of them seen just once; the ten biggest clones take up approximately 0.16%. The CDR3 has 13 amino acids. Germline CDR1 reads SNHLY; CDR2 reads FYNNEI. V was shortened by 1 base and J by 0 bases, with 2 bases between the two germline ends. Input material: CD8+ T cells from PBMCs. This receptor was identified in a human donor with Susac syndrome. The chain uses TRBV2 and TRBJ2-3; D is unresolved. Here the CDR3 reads CASSEESTDTQYF. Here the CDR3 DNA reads TGTGCCAGCAGTGAAGAGAGCACAGATACGCAGTATTTT.